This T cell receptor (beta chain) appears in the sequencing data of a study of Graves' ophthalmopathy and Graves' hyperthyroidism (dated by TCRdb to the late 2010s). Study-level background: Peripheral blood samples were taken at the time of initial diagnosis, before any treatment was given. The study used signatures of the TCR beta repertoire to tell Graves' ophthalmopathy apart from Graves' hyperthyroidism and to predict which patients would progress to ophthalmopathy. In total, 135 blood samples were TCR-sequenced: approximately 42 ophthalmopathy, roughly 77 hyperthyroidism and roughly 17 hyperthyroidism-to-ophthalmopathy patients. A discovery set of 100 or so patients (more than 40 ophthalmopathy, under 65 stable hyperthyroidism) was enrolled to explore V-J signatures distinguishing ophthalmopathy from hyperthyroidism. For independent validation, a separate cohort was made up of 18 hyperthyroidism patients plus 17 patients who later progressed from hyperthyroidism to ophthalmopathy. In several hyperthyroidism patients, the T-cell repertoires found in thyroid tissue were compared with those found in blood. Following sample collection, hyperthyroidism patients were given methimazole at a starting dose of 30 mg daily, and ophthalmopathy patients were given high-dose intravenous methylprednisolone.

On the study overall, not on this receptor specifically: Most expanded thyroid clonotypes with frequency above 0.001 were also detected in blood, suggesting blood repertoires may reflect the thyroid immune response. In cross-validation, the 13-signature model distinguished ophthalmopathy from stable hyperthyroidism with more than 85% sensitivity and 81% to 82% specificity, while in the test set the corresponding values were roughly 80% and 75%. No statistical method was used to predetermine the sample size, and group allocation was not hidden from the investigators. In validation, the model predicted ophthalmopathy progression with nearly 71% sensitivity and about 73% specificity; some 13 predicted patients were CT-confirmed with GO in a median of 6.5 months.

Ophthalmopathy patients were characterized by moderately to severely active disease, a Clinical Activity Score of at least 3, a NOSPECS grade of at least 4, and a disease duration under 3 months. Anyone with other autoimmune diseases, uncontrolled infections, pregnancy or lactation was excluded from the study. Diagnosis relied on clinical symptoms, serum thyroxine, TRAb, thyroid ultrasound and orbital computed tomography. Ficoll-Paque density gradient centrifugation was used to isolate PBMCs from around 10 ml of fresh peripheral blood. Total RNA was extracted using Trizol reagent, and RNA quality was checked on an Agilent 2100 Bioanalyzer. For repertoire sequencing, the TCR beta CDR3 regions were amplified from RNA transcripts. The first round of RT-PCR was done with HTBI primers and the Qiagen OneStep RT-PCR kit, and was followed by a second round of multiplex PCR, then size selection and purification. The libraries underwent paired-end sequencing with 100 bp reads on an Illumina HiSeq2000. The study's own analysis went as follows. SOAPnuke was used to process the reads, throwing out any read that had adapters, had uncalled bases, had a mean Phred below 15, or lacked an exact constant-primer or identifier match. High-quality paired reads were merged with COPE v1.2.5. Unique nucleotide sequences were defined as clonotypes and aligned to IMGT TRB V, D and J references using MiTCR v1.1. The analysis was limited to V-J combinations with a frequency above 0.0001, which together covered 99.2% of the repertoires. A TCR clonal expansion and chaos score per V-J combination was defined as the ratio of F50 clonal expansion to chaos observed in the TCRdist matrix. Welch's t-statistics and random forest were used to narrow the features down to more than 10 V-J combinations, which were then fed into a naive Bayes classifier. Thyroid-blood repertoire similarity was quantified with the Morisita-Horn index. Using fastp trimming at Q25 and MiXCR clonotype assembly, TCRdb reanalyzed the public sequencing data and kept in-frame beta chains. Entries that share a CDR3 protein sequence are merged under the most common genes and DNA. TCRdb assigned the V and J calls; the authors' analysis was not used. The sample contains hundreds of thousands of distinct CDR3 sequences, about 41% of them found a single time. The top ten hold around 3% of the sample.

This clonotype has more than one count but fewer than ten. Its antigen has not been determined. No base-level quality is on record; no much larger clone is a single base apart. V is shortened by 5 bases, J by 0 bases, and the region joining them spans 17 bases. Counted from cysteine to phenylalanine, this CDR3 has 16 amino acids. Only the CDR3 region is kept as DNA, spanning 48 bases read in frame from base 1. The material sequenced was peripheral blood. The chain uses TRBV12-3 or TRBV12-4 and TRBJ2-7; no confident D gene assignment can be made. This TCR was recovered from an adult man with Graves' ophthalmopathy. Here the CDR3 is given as CASSAADGPSSYEQYF. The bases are TGTGCCAGCAGTGCCGCTGACGGACCGAGCTCCTACGAGCAGTACTTC.